The 14 T cell receptor beta chains in this list originate from one sample, sequenced in a study of control samples from healthy donors and cancer patients. Data came from immunoSEQ multiplex PCR; TCRdb stores just in-frame clones and leaves some out. The sample yields 70,000 to 85,000 clones, around 83% seen once. Sequencing input: PBMCs. These receptors came from a man in his sixties with head and neck cancer.

V usage is TRBV19 and J usage is TRBJ1-2; TRBD1 might be the D (6 bases). The ends were cut back, 3 bases at V and 4 bases at J, with 15 bases in the middle. There are 15 residues in the CDR3. The germline CDR1 and CDR2 sequences are LNHDA and SQIVND (reference sequence). Written as DNA, the CDR3 is TGTGCCAGTAGTATGGACAGTAGGGTCGGCTATGGCTACACCTTC. The encoded protein is CASSMDSRVGYGYTF. Drawing the rest from reference TRBV19 and TRBJ1-2, the complete variable domain is DGGITQSPKYLFRKEGQNVTLSCEQNLNHDAMYWYRQDPGQGLRLIYYSQIVNDFQKGDIAEGYSVSREKKESFPLTVTSAQKNPTAFYLCASSMDSRVGYGYTFGSGTRLTVV.

The sample holds one count of this clone. The chain carries TRBV9 and TRBJ1-5, with 8 bases matching TRBD1. The CDR3 contains 19 residues. Germline loops: CDR1 SGDLS, CDR2 YYNGEE. V shed 3 bases and J 4 bases; nucleotides not matched to a gene: 18. This chain's CDR3 is CASSAYSPLWTGINQPQHF. Written as DNA, the CDR3 is TGTGCCAGCAGCGCGTACTCCCCCCTGTGGACAGGGATAAATCAGCCCCAGCATTTT.

This chain uses TRBV6-5 with TRBJ2-2, with 7 bases fitting TRBD2. The germline V gene encodes CDR1 MNHEY and CDR2 SVGAGI. The V gene end was trimmed by 7 bases and the J gene end by 5 bases; junction bases not matched to a gene: 7. This CDR3 has 14 residues. The CDR3 bases are TGTGCCAGCACTCTCCCCGGGGGGACCGGGGAGCTGTTTTTT. As protein: CASTLPGGTGELFF.

The chain links TRBV4-2 to TRBJ2-3; 8 bases agree with TRBD1. Germline CDR1 is LGHNA and CDR2 is YNFKEQ. There are 15 residues in the CDR3. After removal of 2 bases from V and 6 bases from J, the junction contained 7 bases not matched to a gene. The CDR3 spells CASSQLGQGMDTQYF. CDR3 in DNA: TGTGCCAGCAGCCAACTTGGACAGGGCATGGATACGCAGTATTTT.

The V and J genes are TRBV5-6 and TRBJ1-2; D unresolved. The V and J ends lost 2 bases and 5 bases respectively, with 13 bases between them. This CDR3 is 14 amino acids long. The germline V gene encodes CDR1 SGHDT and CDR2 YYEEEE. The CDR3 nucleotides read TGTGCCAGCAGCTTATCGGGAGGATATTATGGCTACACCTTC. Amino acids: CASSLSGGYYGYTF.

The CDR3 spells CATSRQLNTEAFF. The CDR3 DNA follows: TGTGCCACCAGCAGACAGTTAAACACTGAAGCTTTCTTT. The chain recombines TRBV15 with TRBJ1-1; D gene ambiguous. From germline, CDR1 is LNHNV and CDR2 YYDKDF (reference sequence). V was trimmed by 2 bases and J by 2 bases, leaving 6 bases between them. CDR3 length: 13 residues. Filled out from reference TRBV15 and TRBJ1-1, the complete variable domain reads DAMVIQNPRYQVTQFGKPVTLSCSQTLNHNVMYWYQQKSSQAPKLLFHYYDKDFNNEADTPDNFQSRRPNTSFCFLDIRSPGLGDTAMYLCATSRQLNTEAFFGQGTRLTVV.

The rearrangement uses TRBV7-9 and TRBJ1-3, with D possibly being TRBD1 (5 bases). Germline assignment: CDR1 SEHNR and CDR2 FQNEAQ (reference sequence). This CDR3 region has 14 residues. V was cut by 3 bases and J by 2 bases, with 8 bases left in between. CDR3 bases: TGTGCCAGCAGCTTCTCGGGGGCTGGAAACACCATATATTTT. This translates into CASSFSGAGNTIYF.

The V and J genes are TRBV3-1 (or the pseudogene TRBV3-2) and TRBJ1-5; the D gene is possibly TRBD1 (5 bases). V was clipped by 1 base and J by 0 bases, with 10 bases between them. This CDR3 spans 16 amino acids. The germline V gene has CDR1 LGHDT and CDR2 YNNKEL (reference sequence). CDR3 coding DNA: TGTGCCAGCAGCCAAGGGGGCCGCCTTAGCAATCAGCCCCAGCATTTT. Translated: CASSQGGRLSNQPQHF.

The chain carries TRBV6-5 and TRBJ2-7; D might be TRBD2 (5 bases). V lost 5 bases and J lost 2, with 13 bases in between. The CDR3 extends over 14 amino acids. Germline CDR1 is MNHEY and CDR2 is SVGAGI. CDR3 DNA: TGTGCCAGCAGTCCCTCCAGCGGTACCTACGAGCAGTACTTC. Residues: CASSPSSGTYEQYF.

The chain recombines TRBV5-4 with TRBJ2-1; 7 bases map to TRBD2. V lost 8 bases, J lost 2 bases, and 10 bases stayed unmatched. The length of the CDR3 is 15 residues. Germline V lookup: CDR1 SGHNT, CDR2 YYREEE (reference sequence). CDR3 in DNA: TGTGCCAGTTCGAGCGGGACTCCTGCCTACAATGAGCAGTTCTTC. Amino acid sequence: CASSSGTPAYNEQFF.

The rearrangement links TRBV5-5 to TRBJ1-3, with 9 positions matching TRBD1. The CDR3 covers 16 residues. Germline CDR1 SGHKS, CDR2 YYEKEE (reference sequence). The junction had 6 bases not matched to a gene; V was cut back by 1 base and J by 4 bases. CDR3 loop: CASSLWTGAPGNTIYF. The CDR3 region has the DNA TGTGCCAGCAGCTTGTGGACAGGGGCGCCAGGAAACACCATATATTTT.

The chain's CDR3 is CASSPNTRTSGMRYF. In DNA, the CDR3 is TGTGCCAGCAGCCCTAACACCCGGACTAGCGGCATGCGGTACTTC. This chain connects TRBV7-2 to TRBJ2-7; the match to TRBD2 covers 10 bases. V dropped 5 bases and J dropped 12; count of bases not matched to a gene: 16. Germline values: CDR1 SGHTA, CDR2 FQGNSA. The CDR3 is 15 residues long.

This chain joins TRBV11-2 and TRBJ2-3, with TRBD2 identical over 8 bases. The germline V gene encodes CDR1 SGHAT and CDR2 FQNNGV. V lost 5 bases to trimming and J lost 1 base; unmatched junction nucleotides: 5. This CDR3 spans 15 amino acids. Here the CDR3 reads CASSPSREGTDTQYF. The CDR3 DNA reads TGTGCCAGCAGCCCTTCGCGGGAGGGCACAGATACGCAGTATTTT.

The J gene is TRBJ2-3, the V gene TRBV19; no reliable D call. This CDR3 is built from 12 residues. Germline V gene sequence: CDR1 LNHDA, CDR2 SQIVND (reference sequence). Trimming took off 8 bases at V and 7 bases at J, with 13 bases between the two ends. Here the CDR3 reads CASSADWHTQYF. The CDR3 DNA reads TGTGCCAGTTCGGCCGACTGGCATACGCAGTATTTT. The complete variable domain, with remaining parts taken from reference TRBV19 and TRBJ2-3, reads DGGITQSPKYLFRKEGQNVTLSCEQNLNHDAMYWYRQDPGQGLRLIYYSQIVNDFQKGDIAEGYSVSREKKESFPLTVTSAQKNPTAFYLCASSADWHTQYFGPGTRLTVL.